Below, 10 T cell receptor beta chains from the same sample are listed, as sequenced in a study of T cells after yellow fever vaccination. Each CDR3 protein is one row after TCRdb ran MiXCR on the 5' RACE reads. There are some 160,000 distinct CDR3 sequences in the sample; around 9.7% occur only once, and roughly 33% lies in the top ten. The sample consisted of CD8+ T cells sorted from PBMCs, taken 45 days after the yellow fever booster vaccination. The receptors here all came from a young man who received the YFV17D yellow fever vaccine.

J is TRBJ2-7 and V is TRBV20-1; TRBD1 aligns across 8 bases. Germline V gives CDR1 DFQATT, CDR2 SNEGSKA (reference sequence). The CDR3 contains 13 residues. Unmatched junction bases numbered 10, after V lost 6 bases and J lost 6 bases. CDR3 sequence (DNA): TGCAGTGCCAGGGGGACAGGTCGGGGCGAGCAGTACTTC. Protein: CSARGTGRGEQYF.

This clonotype was recorded a few times. The chain links TRBV28 to TRBJ2-5; the match to TRBD1 covers 11 bases. Germline-derived CDR1 and CDR2 are MDHEN and SYDVKM. The CDR3 contains 18 residues. Trimming cost V 5 bases and J 0 bases; bases outside gene matches: 11. CDR3 loop: CASSEGTGGISHQETQYF. CDR3 nucleotide sequence: TGTGCCAGCAGTGAGGGGACAGGGGGTATTAGCCACCAAGAGACCCAGTACTTC.

The CDR3 reads CASSGAGTGELFF. CDR3 nucleotide sequence: TGTGCCAGCAGCGGCGCGGGCACCGGGGAGCTGTTTTTT. This chain uses TRBV7-9 with TRBJ2-2, with D possibly being TRBD2 (5 bases). The CDR3 is 13 amino acids. The V gene lost 5 bases and the J gene lost 4 bases, with 8 bases spanning the gap. CDR1 SEHNR and CDR2 FQNEAQ come from the germline V gene (reference sequence).

This clonotype has more than one count but fewer than ten. This rearrangement joins TRBV15 to TRBJ2-7; D could derive from TRBD1 or TRBD2 (5 bases each). The CDR3 contains 14 residues. Germline values: CDR1 LNHNV, CDR2 YYDKDF (reference sequence). V was cut by 3 bases and J by 4 bases, with 13 bases left in between. The CDR3 DNA sequence: TGTGCCACCAGCAGCGCCCCTGGGGGTTACGAGCAGTACTTC. This gives the protein CATSSAPGGYEQYF. The full variable domain, completed using reference TRBV15 and TRBJ2-7, is DAMVIQNPRYQVTQFGKPVTLSCSQTLNHNVMYWYQQKSSQAPKLLFHYYDKDFNNEADTPDNFQSRRPNTSFCFLDIRSPGLGDTAMYLCATSSAPGGYEQYFGPGTRLTVT.

This clonotype was counted a few times. The V and J genes are TRBV6-2 or TRBV6-3 and TRBJ2-2, with 12 bases fitting TRBD2. Germline V gives CDR1 MNHEY, CDR2 SVGEGT. This CDR3 has 17 residues. The V segment lost 6 bases and the J segment 0 bases; nucleotides outside the gene matches: 5. As DNA, the CDR3 is TGTGCCAGCAGCCTGACTAGCGGGGGCCCGAACACCGGGGAGCTGTTTTTT. Its translation is CASSLTSGGPNTGELFF.

The chain employs TRBV27 and TRBJ2-3; 9 bases are a match to TRBD2. From germline, CDR1 is MNHEY and CDR2 SMNVEV (reference sequence). Losses at the gene ends were 4 bases for V and 5 bases for J; bases not matched to a gene: 13. This CDR3 spans 17 amino acids. CDR3 region: CASSSGGGAISRDTQYF. The CDR3 DNA reads as TGTGCCAGCAGTTCTGGCGGGGGGGCCATATCAAGAGATACGCAGTATTTT.

This clonotype was counted only a few times. This chain joins TRBV7-8 and TRBJ1-3; 9 bases line up with TRBD1. With 3 bases clipped from V and 4 bases from J, the junction kept 10 bases outside the gene matches. The CDR3 covers 17 residues. In germline, CDR1 is SGHVS, CDR2 FQNEAQ. DNA of the CDR3: TGTGCCAGCAGCTTGTACACTGGACAGGGGCGAGGAAACACCATATATTTT. Protein sequence: CASSLYTGQGRGNTIYF. Filled out from reference TRBV7-8 and TRBJ1-3, the complete variable domain reads GAGVSQSPRYKVAKRGQDVALRCDPISGHVSLFWYQQALGQGPEFLTYFQNEAQLDKSGLPSDRFFAERPEGSVSTLKIQRTQQEDSAVYLCASSLYTGQGRGNTIYFGEGSWLTVV.

This chain joins TRBV29-1 and TRBJ2-2; no reliable D call. V lost 4 bases to trimming and J lost 3 bases, with 3 bases between them. CDR3 length: 11 amino acids. CDR1 and CDR2 from the germline V gene are SQVTM and ANQGSEA. CDR3 amino acids: CSVAHTGELFF. The CDR3 DNA is TGCAGCGTTGCTCACACCGGGGAGCTGTTTTTT.

This clonotype was counted between two and nine times. J is TRBJ2-5 and V is TRBV27; 16 bases fit TRBD2. This CDR3 comprises 14 residues. CDR1 MNHEY and CDR2 SMNVEV come from the germline V gene (reference sequence). V lost 4 bases to trimming and J lost 9 bases; unmatched junction nucleotides: 2. CDR3 coding DNA: TGTGCCAGCAGTTACGGGACTAGCGGGAGGGCCCAGTACTTC. It specifies CASSYGTSGRAQYF.

This clonotype was recorded a few times. The chain recombines TRBV14 with TRBJ2-2, with a tentative D call TRBD1 (6 bases). The CDR3 runs 14 residues. Germline lookup yields CDR1 SGHDN and CDR2 FVKESK. Trimming pared 9 bases from V and 4 bases from J, leaving 15 bases between. This chain's CDR3 is CASSSGQFTGELFF. The CDR3 coding sequence is TGTGCCAGTTCATCAGGACAGTTCACCGGGGAGCTGTTTTTT.